The 5 T cell receptor beta chains below were found in one sample sequenced in a study of Graves' ophthalmopathy and Graves' hyperthyroidism. The study amplified TCR beta CDR3 regions using RNA transcripts. Amplification began with first-round RT-PCR using HTBI primers, then second-round multiplex PCR was performed. TCRdb fed the multiplex PCR reads into MiXCR, producing one record per CDR3 protein. Among around 660,000 distinct CDR3 sequences listed, about 38% were seen once. The sample taken for sequencing was peripheral blood. Receptors originate from an adult man with Graves' ophthalmopathy.

The chain has TRBV12-3 or TRBV12-4 and TRBJ1-4; 7 bases match TRBD1. The trim removed 6 bases at V and 6 bases at J, leaving 10 bases unmatched. This CDR3 comprises 15 residues. The chain's CDR3 is CASRPNRGGHEKLFF. The CDR3, as DNA: TGTGCCAGCAGACCGAACAGGGGCGGTCATGAAAAACTGTTTTTT.

The chain links TRBV7-2 to TRBJ1-3, with 11 bases identical to TRBD1. Unmatched junction bases numbered 9, after V lost 5 bases and J lost 3 bases. The CDR3 has 17 residues. Germline V gene lookup returns CDR1 SGHTA and CDR2 FQGNSA. CDR3 bases: TGTGCCAGCAGCCAAGTAGGGACAGGGGGAAATGGAAACACCATATATTTT. Translation: CASSQVGTGGNGNTIYF.

The V gene is TRBV7-2, the J gene TRBJ1-3; 7 nucleotides align to TRBD1. CDR1 is SGHTA, CDR2 FQGNSA, per germline. V lost 5 bases and J lost 8; bases outside the gene matches: 6. The CDR3 totals 13 residues. CDR3 sequence (DNA): TGTGCCAGCAGCCTCTCAGGGGGAGACACCATATATTTT. As protein: CASSLSGGDTIYF.

This clonotype has a count of ten or more. V usage is TRBV2 and J usage is TRBJ2-7; D remains unclear. The CDR3 is 13 amino acids. The V end was cut by 4 bases, the J end by 3 bases, with 10 bases between. The germline V gene encodes CDR1 SNHLY and CDR2 FYNNEI. CDR3 in amino acids: CASSGALNYEQYF. The CDR3 DNA sequence: TGTGCCAGCAGTGGGGCCTTAAACTACGAGCAGTACTTC.

The CDR3 region has the DNA TGTGCCAGCAGCACCCACAGGGACAAACTTAATGAAAAACTGTTTTTT. It yields the protein CASSTHRDKLNEKLFF. The V and J genes are TRBV5-5 and TRBJ1-4; a possible D gene is TRBD1 (6 bases). With 4 bases removed from V and 4 bases from J, the gap between germline ends came to 17 bases. The CDR3 consists of 16 residues. Looked up from germline, CDR1 is SGHKS and CDR2 is YYEKEE (reference sequence).